These 25 T cell receptor beta chains came from one sample sequenced in a study of T cells in Graves' hyperthyroidism and ophthalmopathy. RNA transcripts served as the template for amplifying TCR beta CDR3 regions. Using the HTBI primer set, a first-round RT-PCR was run on the TCR CDR3. TCRdb called the multiplex PCR reads again in MiXCR, with one record for every CDR3 protein. The repertoire holds hundreds of thousands of distinct CDR3 sequences, with roughly 15% as singletons. Sequences were obtained from blood. These receptors came from a woman aged 18 to 35 with Graves' hyperthyroidism.

V usage is TRBV4-3 and J usage is TRBJ2-6; maybe TRBD1 (5 bases). CDR1 and CDR2 (germline): LGHNA, YSLEER. The V gene lost 0 bases and the J gene lost 0 bases, with 15 bases spanning the gap. The CDR3 contains 19 residues. The CDR3 DNA sequence: TGCGCCAGCAGCCAAGAATCAGGGTCCATTAGCTCTGGGGCCAACGTCCTGACTTTC. Amino acids: CASSQESGSISSGANVLTF.

V gene TRBV27 combines with J gene TRBJ2-2; either TRBD1 or TRBD2 may supply D (5 bases each). From germline, CDR1 is MNHEY and CDR2 SMNVEV (reference sequence). The CDR3 has 13 residues. V shed 7 bases and J shed 4 bases, with 10 bases lying between them. The CDR3 DNA sequence: TGTGCCAGCACCCTTGGGGGCACCGGGGAGCTGTTTTTT. This translates into CASTLGGTGELFF.

The rearrangement uses TRBV3-1 and TRBJ2-5; D remains unclear. Germline CDR1 LGHDT, CDR2 YNNKEL (reference sequence). The CDR3 totals 15 residues. Trimming stripped 2 bases from V and 5 bases from J, with 15 bases between. CDR3 in DNA: TGTGCCAGCAGCCAAAAAGCGCTCCTGGGGGAGACCCAGTACTTC. This translates into CASSQKALLGETQYF.

V is TRBV6-2 or TRBV6-3 and J is TRBJ2-1; D gene unclear. The V end was cut by 4 bases, the J end by 14 bases, with 21 bases between. The CDR3 totals 14 residues. Germline CDR1 reads MNHEY; CDR2 reads SVGEGT. For the CDR3, the DNA is TGTGCCAGCAGTTCCGGGCAGCGACCGGATCGAGAGTTCTTC. The encoded protein is CASSSGQRPDREFF.

This clonotype was observed many times. In DNA, the CDR3 is TGTGCCAGCAGAAAGGGGGGGTACACTGAAGCTTTCTTT. This translates into CASRKGGYTEAFF. The rearrangement joins TRBV2 to TRBJ1-1; D possibly corresponds to TRBD1 (6 bases). V lost 6 bases, J lost 3 bases, and 11 bases lay in between. The CDR3 contains 13 residues. Germline V gene sequence: CDR1 SNHLY, CDR2 FYNNEI.

This clonotype came up a few times. This chain links TRBV12-3 or TRBV12-4 with TRBJ2-1; 11 bases match TRBD2. The CDR3 totals 16 residues. V shed 3 bases and J 6 bases; nucleotides not matched to a gene: 7. CDR3 coding DNA: TGTGCCAGCAGTTTGCCCGGGACTAGCGGCTTCAATGAGCAGTTCTTC. Translating gives CASSLPGTSGFNEQFF.

With respect to this clonotype: A much larger clone lies one base from this, so it may be a read error. No conserved phenylalanine or tryptophan is present at the end of the CDR3, so a read error is the likely explanation. The gene calls are TRBV15 and TRBJ2-6; no reliable D call. Looked up from germline, CDR1 is LNHNV and CDR2 is YYDKDF (reference sequence). The CDR3 is made up of 16 amino acids. The V end was cut by 0 bases, the J end by 0 bases, with 6 bases between. This CDR3 is CATSRDSGSGANVLTL. CDR3 coding DNA: TGTGCCACCAGCAGAGATTCAGGCTCTGGGGCCAACGTCCTGACTCTC.

This clonotype was counted at least ten times. V and J are TRBV10-2 and TRBJ1-5, with D possibly matching TRBD1 (5 bases). Trimming left V 3 bases short and J 1 base short, with 16 bases between. CDR3 length equals 17 residues. Germline CDR1 WSHSY, CDR2 SAAADI. In DNA form, the CDR3 reads TGCGCCAGCAGTGATCGGGGGGGATGGACGAGCAATCAGCCCCAGCATTTT. This codes for CASSDRGGWTSNQPQHF.

This clonotype was counted at least ten times. This sequence joins TRBV7-8 and TRBJ2-7; D may match TRBD1 or TRBD2 (5 bases each). The CDR3 spans 16 residues. CDR1 SGHVS and CDR2 FQNEAQ come from the germline V gene. Trimming shortened V by 2 bases and J by 4 bases, and 18 bases separated the two germline ends. The CDR3, as DNA: TGTGCCAGCAGCTTAAGGATAGGGGCCACGGGGTACGAGCAGTACTTC. It yields the protein CASSLRIGATGYEQYF.

This clonotype was picked up many times. CDR3 DNA sequence: TGTGCCAGCAGTTCCCCCCGGGACAGCCCTAGGGATGAGCAGTTCTTC. It yields the protein CASSSPRDSPRDEQFF. The V gene is TRBV27, the J gene TRBJ2-1; 7 positions agree with TRBD1. Trimming cost V 4 bases and J 8 bases; bases outside gene matches: 14. The germline V gene encodes CDR1 MNHEY and CDR2 SMNVEV (reference sequence). The CDR3 extends over 16 amino acids.

The V gene is TRBV15, the J gene TRBJ2-7; D may be TRBD1 (5 bases). CDR1 is LNHNV, CDR2 YYDKDF, per germline (reference sequence). With 1 base removed from V and 4 bases from J, the gap between germline ends came to 14 bases. The CDR3 is made up of 15 amino acids. DNA of the CDR3: TGTGCCACCAGCAGAGCCTCCAGGGCTCCTTACGAGCAGTACTTC. Its translation is CATSRASRAPYEQYF.

The sample holds one count of this clonotype. The gene calls are TRBV6-1 and TRBJ1-2; 7 bases match TRBD1. Germline trimming cut 2 bases from V and 2 bases from J; bases unmatched to any gene: 5. Germline CDR1 MNHNS, CDR2 SASEGT. This CDR3 region has 15 residues. The CDR3 region is CASSEMTGLNYGYTF. The CDR3 coding sequence is TGTGCCAGCAGTGAAATGACAGGGTTAAACTATGGCTACACCTTC.

This chain links TRBV18 with TRBJ2-6; 8 bases are shared with TRBD1. The CDR3 covers 16 residues. The V gene end was trimmed by 4 bases and the J gene end by 0 bases; junction bases not matched to a gene: 2. Germline V gene data show CDR1 as KGHSH and CDR2 as LQKENI. DNA of the CDR3: TGTGCCAGCTCACATCAGGGGGCCTCTGGGGCCAACGTCCTGACTTTC. It codes for CASSHQGASGANVLTF.

This clonotype has more than one count but fewer than ten. The chain employs TRBV29-1 and TRBJ2-1, with 13 nucleotides matching TRBD2. J lost 8 bases, V lost 6 bases, and 7 bases had no gene match. Germline lookup yields CDR1 SQVTM and CDR2 ANQGSEA. This CDR3 is built from 14 residues. This chain's CDR3 is CSVGLAGDLYEQFF. CDR3 bases: TGCAGCGTCGGACTAGCGGGAGACTTGTATGAGCAGTTCTTC.

This clonotype was counted only a few times. The chain couples TRBV7-9 to TRBJ2-5; a possible D gene is TRBD2 (5 bases). The germline CDR1 and CDR2 sequences are SEHNR and FQNEAQ (reference sequence). Deletions cut 1 base from V and 0 bases from J, with 18 bases between. This CDR3 contains 18 residues. The CDR3 sequence is CASSLGFSGWEYQETQYF. The CDR3 DNA sequence: TGTGCCAGCAGCTTAGGCTTTTCAGGCTGGGAGTACCAAGAGACCCAGTACTTC.

This clonotype was seen a handful of times. This sequence joins TRBV9 and TRBJ1-2, with D hard to call. The CDR3 totals 13 residues. Germline CDR1 reads SGDLS; CDR2 reads YYNGEE. With 2 bases removed from V and 1 base from J, the gap between germline ends came to 6 bases. The CDR3 nucleotides read TGTGCCAGCAGCGTGACGGATAACTATGGCTACACCTTC. The encoded protein is CASSVTDNYGYTF. The full variable domain, its missing parts supplied by reference TRBV9 and TRBJ1-2, is DSGVTQTPKHLITATGQRVTLRCSPRSGDLSVYWYQQSLDQGLQFLIQYYNGEERAKGNILERFSAQQFPDLHSELNLSSLELGDSALYFCASSVTDNYGYTFGSGTRLTVV.

This clonotype appeared many times. The chain joins TRBV7-9 to TRBJ2-7, with no clear D. The CDR3 loop spans 14 amino acids. Germline assignment: CDR1 SEHNR and CDR2 FQNEAQ (reference sequence). Trimming took 4 bases from V and 5 from J, leaving 15 bases between them. The CDR3 nucleotides read TGTGCCAGCAGCTGGCCAACTCCACCCGACGAGCAGTACTTC. The encoded protein is CASSWPTPPDEQYF.

The chain combines TRBV27 with TRBJ1-1, with D uncertain. Germline assignment: CDR1 MNHEY and CDR2 SMNVEV (reference sequence). This CDR3 contains 15 residues. The ends were cut back, 2 bases at V and 2 bases at J, with 12 bases in the middle. CDR3 DNA sequence: TGTGCCAGCAGTTTAAGGTCGGGCAGTAACACTGAAGCTTTCTTT. It is translated as CASSLRSGSNTEAFF.

This clonotype was found many times. The rearrangement links TRBV11-2 to TRBJ2-5; 13 bases are a match to TRBD2. The CDR3 covers 18 residues. CDR1 is SGHAT, CDR2 FQNNGV, per germline. The ends lost 6 bases at V and 1 base at J; junction bases unmatched: 11. CDR3 amino acids: CASRIGLAGVRRQETQYF. CDR3 nucleotide sequence: TGTGCCAGCAGGATCGGACTAGCGGGAGTACGACGCCAAGAGACCCAGTACTTC.

The genes are TRBV13 and TRBJ2-5, with 14 bases aligning to TRBD2. Trimming cost V 5 bases and J 6 bases; bases outside gene matches: 8. The CDR3 is 16 amino acids. CDR1 PRHDT and CDR2 FYEKMQ come from the germline V gene (reference sequence). The CDR3 DNA reads as TGTGCCAGCAGCCCCCGACTAGCGGGAGGGCCTCAGACCCAGTACTTC. Its protein is CASSPRLAGGPQTQYF.

The V gene is TRBV29-1, the J gene TRBJ2-2, with TRBD1 identical over 8 bases. Germline-derived CDR1 and CDR2 are SQVTM and ANQGSEA. There are 13 residues in the CDR3. Trimming cost V 5 bases and J 6 bases; bases outside gene matches: 5. CDR3 region: CSVPRTGSGELFF. The CDR3 bases are TGCAGCGTTCCACGGACAGGGTCCGGGGAGCTGTTTTTT.

V gene TRBV12-3 or TRBV12-4 combines with J gene TRBJ2-2, with D perhaps TRBD2 (6 bases). V gave up 1 base and J gave up 5 bases, with 11 bases separating them. The CDR3 length is 15 residues. CDR3 protein: CASSLVLGGTGELFF. In DNA, the CDR3 is TGTGCCAGCAGTTTAGTTTTGGGGGGAACCGGGGAGCTGTTTTTT.

This clonotype has a count of ten or more. The chain uses TRBV24-1 and TRBJ2-7; TRBD2 matches at 10 bases. V shed 4 bases and J 6 bases; nucleotides not matched to a gene: 8. Looked up from germline, CDR1 is KGHDR and CDR2 is SFDVKD. The CDR3 has 15 amino acids. Here the CDR3 reads CATSDRDWTSGEQYF. CDR3 bases: TGTGCCACCAGTGACCGTGATTGGACTAGCGGCGAGCAGTACTTC.

This clonotype occurred many times. J is TRBJ1-3 and V is TRBV7-9; 8 bases fit TRBD1. Germline CDR1 SEHNR, CDR2 FQNEAQ (reference sequence). This CDR3 has 17 residues. V shed 5 bases and J 3 bases; nucleotides not matched to a gene: 12. The CDR3 here is CASSLPGQGGFGNTIYF. CDR3 DNA: TGTGCCAGCAGCCTACCCGGACAGGGTGGCTTTGGAAACACCATATATTTT.

This clonotype was counted between two and nine times. The genes are TRBV7-2 and TRBJ2-5; maybe TRBD2 (6 bases). Between the trimmed V and J ends, which lost 2 bases and 1 base, there was a span of 8 bases. Germline V CDR1 and CDR2: SGHTA, FQGNSA. CDR3 length: 14 amino acids. As DNA, the CDR3 is TGTGCCAGCAGCTTACTAGCGTTCCAAGAGACCCAGTACTTC. Its protein product is CASSLLAFQETQYF.